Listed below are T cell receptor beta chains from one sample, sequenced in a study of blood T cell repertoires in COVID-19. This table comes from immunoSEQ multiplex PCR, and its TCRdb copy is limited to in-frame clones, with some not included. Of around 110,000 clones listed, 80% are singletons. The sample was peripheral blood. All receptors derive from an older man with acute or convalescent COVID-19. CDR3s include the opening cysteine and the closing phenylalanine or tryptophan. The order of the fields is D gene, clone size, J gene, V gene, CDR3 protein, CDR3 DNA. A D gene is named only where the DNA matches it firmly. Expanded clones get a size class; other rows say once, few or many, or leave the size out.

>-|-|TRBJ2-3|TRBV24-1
CATSDRTGTDTQYF
TGTGCCACCAGTGACCGGACAGGCACAGATACGCAGTATTTT
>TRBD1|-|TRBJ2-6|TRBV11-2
CASWDRFTSGANVLTF
TGTGCCAGTTGGGACAGGTTTACTTCTGGGGCCAACGTCCTGACTTTC
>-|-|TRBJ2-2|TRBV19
CASSIRLADTGELFF
TGTGCCAGTAGTATCAGGCTAGCCGACACCGGGGAGCTGTTTTTT
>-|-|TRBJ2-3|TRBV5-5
CASSLGGTDTQYF
TGTGCCAGCAGCTTGGGCGGAACAGATACGCAGTATTTT
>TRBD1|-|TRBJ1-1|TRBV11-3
CASSRDSTDAAFF
TGTGCCAGCAGCCGGGACAGTACCGACGCAGCTTTCTTT
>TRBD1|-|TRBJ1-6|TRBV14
CASSQDWYRGYSPLHF
TGTGCCAGCAGCCAAGACTGGTACAGGGGTTATTCACCCCTCCACTTT
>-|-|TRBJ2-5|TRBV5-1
CASSLTRVGETQYF
TGCGCCAGCAGCTTGACGAGGGTAGGAGAGACCCAGTACTTC
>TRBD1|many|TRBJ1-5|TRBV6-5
CASWGTGIQPQHF
TGTGCCAGCTGGGGGACAGGGATTCAGCCCCAGCATTTT
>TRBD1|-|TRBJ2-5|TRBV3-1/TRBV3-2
CASSPVTGFQQETQYF
TGTGCCAGCAGCCCAGTGACAGGGTTCCAACAAGAGACCCAGTACTTC
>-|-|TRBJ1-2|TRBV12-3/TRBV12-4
CASSLKTTDGYTF
TGTGCCAGCAGTTTAAAGACTACGGATGGCTACACCTTC
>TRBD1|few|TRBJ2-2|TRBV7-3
CASSTTGPGELFF
TGTGCCAGCAGCACGACAGGGCCCGGGGAGCTGTTTTTT
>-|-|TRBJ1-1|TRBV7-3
CASSPSGAEGEAFF
TGTGCCAGCAGCCCAAGCGGGGCAGAAGGTGAAGCTTTCTTT
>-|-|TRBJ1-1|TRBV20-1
CSASTRTEAFF
TGCAGTGCTAGTACGCGGACTGAAGCTTTCTTT
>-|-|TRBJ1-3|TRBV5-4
CASSGGGKSSGNTIYF
TGTGCCAGCAGCGGGGGGGGTAAGAGCTCTGGAAACACCATATATTTT
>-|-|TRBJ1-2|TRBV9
CASSVATGLYGYTF
TGTGCCAGCAGCGTAGCGACAGGACTCTATGGCTACACCTTC
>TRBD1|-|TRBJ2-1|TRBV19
CASTWTGGYNEQFF
TGTGCCAGTACCTGGACAGGGGGTTACAATGAGCAGTTCTTC
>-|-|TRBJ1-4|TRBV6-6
CASSPRATAATNEKLFF
TGTGCCAGCAGTCCCAGGGCTACGGCTGCAACTAATGAAAAACTGTTTTTT
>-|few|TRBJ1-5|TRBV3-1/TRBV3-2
CASSQDGYNQPQHF
TGTGCCAGCAGCCAAGACGGGTACAATCAGCCCCAGCATTTT